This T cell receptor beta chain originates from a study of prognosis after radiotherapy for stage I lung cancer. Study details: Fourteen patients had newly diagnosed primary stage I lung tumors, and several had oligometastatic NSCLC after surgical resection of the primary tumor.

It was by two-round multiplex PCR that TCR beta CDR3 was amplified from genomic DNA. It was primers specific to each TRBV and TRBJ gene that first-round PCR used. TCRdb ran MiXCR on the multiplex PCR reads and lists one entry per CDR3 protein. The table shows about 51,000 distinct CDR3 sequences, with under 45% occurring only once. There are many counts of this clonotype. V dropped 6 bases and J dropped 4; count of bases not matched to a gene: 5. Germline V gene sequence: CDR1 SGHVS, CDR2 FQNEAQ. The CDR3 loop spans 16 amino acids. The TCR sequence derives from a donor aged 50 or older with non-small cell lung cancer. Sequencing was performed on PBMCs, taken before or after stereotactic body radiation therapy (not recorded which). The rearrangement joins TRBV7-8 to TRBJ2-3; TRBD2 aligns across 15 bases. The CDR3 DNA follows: TGTGCCAGCAGGAGGACTAGCGGGAGGGGGGCAGATACGCAGTATTTT. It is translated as CASRRTSGRGADTQYF.